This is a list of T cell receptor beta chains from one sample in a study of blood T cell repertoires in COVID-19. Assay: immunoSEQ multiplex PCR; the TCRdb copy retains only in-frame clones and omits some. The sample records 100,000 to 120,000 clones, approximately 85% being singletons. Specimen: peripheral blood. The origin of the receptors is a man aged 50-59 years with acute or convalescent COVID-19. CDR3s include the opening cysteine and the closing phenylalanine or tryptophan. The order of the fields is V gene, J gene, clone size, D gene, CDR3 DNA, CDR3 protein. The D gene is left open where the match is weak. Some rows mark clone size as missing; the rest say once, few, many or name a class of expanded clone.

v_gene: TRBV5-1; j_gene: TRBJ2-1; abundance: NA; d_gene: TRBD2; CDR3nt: TGCGCCAGCAGCAACCTAGGGACTAGCGGAAACAATGAGCAGTTCTTC; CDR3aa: CASSNLGTSGNNEQFF
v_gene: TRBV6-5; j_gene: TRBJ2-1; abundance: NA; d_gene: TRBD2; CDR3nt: TGTGCCAGCAGTCCCCAGCGGGAAGGTTACAATGAGCAGTTCTTC; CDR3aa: CASSPQREGYNEQFF
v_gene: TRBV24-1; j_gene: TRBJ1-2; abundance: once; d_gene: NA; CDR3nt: TGTGCCACCAGTGCGGAGTACACCTTC; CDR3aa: CATSAEYTF
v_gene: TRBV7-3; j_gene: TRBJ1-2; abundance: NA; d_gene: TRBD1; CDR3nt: TGTGCCAGCAGCTTAAGCGGGAGGGGGCAGTTGGACGGCTACACCTTC; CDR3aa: CASSLSGRGQLDGYTF
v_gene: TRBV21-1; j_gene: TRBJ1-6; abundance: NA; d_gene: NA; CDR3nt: TGTGCCAGCAGCAAAAAGTCGGGACAGCGAGACCATAGCTCCTATAATTCACCCCTCCACTTT; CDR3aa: CASSKKSGQRDHSSYNSPLHF
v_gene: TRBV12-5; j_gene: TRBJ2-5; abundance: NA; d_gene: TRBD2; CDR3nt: TGTGCTAGTGGAACTAGCGGGGGGGGATCGGAGACCCAGTACTTC; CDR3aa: CASGTSGGGSETQYF
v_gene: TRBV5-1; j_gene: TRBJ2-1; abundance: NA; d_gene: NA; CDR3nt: TGCGCCAGCAGCTTGGTTGATCCGGTAGAGCAGTTCTTC; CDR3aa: CASSLVDPVEQFF
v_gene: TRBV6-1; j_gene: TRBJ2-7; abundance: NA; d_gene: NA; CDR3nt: TGTGCCAGCAGTGAAGTAATAGGGGGCGAGCAGTACTTC; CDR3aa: CASSEVIGGEQYF
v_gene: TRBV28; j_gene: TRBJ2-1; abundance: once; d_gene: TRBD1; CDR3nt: TGTGCCAGCAGTTACCAATGGGACAGGGGAATCAATGAGCAGTTCTTC; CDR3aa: CASSYQWDRGINEQFF
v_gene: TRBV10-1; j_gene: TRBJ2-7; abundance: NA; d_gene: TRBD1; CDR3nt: TGCGCCAGCAGTGAGTTGCAGGGGGCCAGCGAGCAGTACTTC; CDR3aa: CASSELQGASEQYF
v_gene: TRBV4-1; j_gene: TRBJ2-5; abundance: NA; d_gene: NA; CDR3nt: TGCGCCAGCAGCCAAGGACTTCGGGTTGGGGAGACCCAGTACTTC; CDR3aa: CASSQGLRVGETQYF
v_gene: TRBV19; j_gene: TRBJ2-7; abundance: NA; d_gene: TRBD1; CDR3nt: TGTGCCAGTAGCCGGGGACAGGTCCCTTACGGGAGCTCCTACGAGCAGTACTTC; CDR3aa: CASSRGQVPYGSSYEQYF
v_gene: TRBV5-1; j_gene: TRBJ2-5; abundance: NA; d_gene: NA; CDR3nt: TGCGCCAGCAGCCTAGGGGTGCTCCAAGAGACCCAGTACTTC; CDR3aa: CASSLGVLQETQYF
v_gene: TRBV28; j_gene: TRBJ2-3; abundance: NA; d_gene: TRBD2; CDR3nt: TGTGCCAGCGAGTCGGCTAGCGGGAGGGTAGATACGCAGTATTTT; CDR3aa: CASESASGRVDTQYF
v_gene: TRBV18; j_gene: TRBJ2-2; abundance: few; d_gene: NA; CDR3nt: TGTGCCAGCTCGCCGACGGGGTTCACCGGGGAGCTGTTTTTT; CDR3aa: CASSPTGFTGELFF
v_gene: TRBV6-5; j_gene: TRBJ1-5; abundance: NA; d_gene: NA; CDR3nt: TGTGCCACGGGGGAATACCCCTCTGCCTCTCAGCCCCAGCATTTT; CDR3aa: CATGEYPSASQPQHF
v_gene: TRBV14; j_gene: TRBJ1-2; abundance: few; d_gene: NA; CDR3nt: TGTGCCAGCAGCCAACTTGGGCTTACACACACCTTC; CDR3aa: CASSQLGLTHTF
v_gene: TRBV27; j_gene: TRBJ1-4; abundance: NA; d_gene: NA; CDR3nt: TGTGCCAGCAAGCTTTCAGGGTATAATGAAAAACTGTTTTTT; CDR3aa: CASKLSGYNEKLFF
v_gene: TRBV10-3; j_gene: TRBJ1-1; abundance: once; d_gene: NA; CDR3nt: TGTGCCATCAGGGCCAACACTGAAGCTTTCTTT; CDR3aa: CAIRANTEAFF
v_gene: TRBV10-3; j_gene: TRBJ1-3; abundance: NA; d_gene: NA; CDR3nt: TGTGCCATCAGTGAGCGACTTTCCATTGACTCCTCTGGAAACACCATATATTTT; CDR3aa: CAISERLSIDSSGNTIYF
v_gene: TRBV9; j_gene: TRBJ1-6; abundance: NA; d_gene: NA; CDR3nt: TGTGCCAGCAGCAACGGTGGTTCACCCCTCCACTTT; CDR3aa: CASSNGGSPLHF
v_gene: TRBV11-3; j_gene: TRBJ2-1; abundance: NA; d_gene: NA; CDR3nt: TGTGCCAGCAGCTTAGATACAGCTATACCCAATCGCAATGAGCAGTTCTTC; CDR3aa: CASSLDTAIPNRNEQFF
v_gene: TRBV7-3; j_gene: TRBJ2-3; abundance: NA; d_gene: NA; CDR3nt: TGTGCCAGCAGCTGGCTAGGGGCTTCCACAGATACGCAGTATTTT; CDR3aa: CASSWLGASTDTQYF
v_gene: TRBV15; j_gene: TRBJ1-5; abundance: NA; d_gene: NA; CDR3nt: TGTGCCACCAGCGGGGGGATTGGCAATCAGCCCCAGCATTTT; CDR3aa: CATSGGIGNQPQHF
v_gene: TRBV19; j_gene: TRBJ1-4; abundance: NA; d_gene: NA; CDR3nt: TGTGCCAGTAGTAACCCGTCCGGGGCTAATGAAAAACTGTTTTTT; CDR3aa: CASSNPSGANEKLFF
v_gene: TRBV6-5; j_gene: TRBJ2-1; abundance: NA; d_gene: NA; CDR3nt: TGTGCCAGCAGTTACTCGTCGGGAGTAGGGCGCGCTGAGCAGTTCTTC; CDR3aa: CASSYSSGVGRAEQFF
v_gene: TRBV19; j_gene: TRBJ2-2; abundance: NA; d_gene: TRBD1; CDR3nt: TGTGCCAGTAGTGTGACAGGGTATACCGGGGAGCTGTTTTTT; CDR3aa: CASSVTGYTGELFF
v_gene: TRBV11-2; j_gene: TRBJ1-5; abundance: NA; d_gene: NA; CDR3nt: TGTGCCAGCAGCTCTACAGGCCGTGGACAGCCCCAGCATTTT; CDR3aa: CASSSTGRGQPQHF
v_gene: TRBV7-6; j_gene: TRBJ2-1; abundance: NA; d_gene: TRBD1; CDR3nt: TGTGCCAGCAGCATTAGGGCAGGGGGTCACGAGCAGTTCTTC; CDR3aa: CASSIRAGGHEQFF
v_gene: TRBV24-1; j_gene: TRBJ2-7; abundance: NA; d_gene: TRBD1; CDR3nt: TGTGCCACCAGTGATCCACGGACAGGGGGCGGCGAGCAGTACTTC; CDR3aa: CATSDPRTGGGEQYF
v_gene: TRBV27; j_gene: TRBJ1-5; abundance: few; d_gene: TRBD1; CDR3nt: TGTGCCAGCAGTACCCTAACAGGGGCGGTTCAGCCCCAGCATTTT; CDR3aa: CASSTLTGAVQPQHF
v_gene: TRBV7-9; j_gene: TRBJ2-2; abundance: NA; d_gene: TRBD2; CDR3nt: TGTGCCAGCAGCTTAGGGGGGACTAGCAGTAACACCGGGGAGCTGTTTTTT; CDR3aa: CASSLGGTSSNTGELFF
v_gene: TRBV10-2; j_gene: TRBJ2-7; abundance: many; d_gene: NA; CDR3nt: TGCGCCAGCAGTGAGCCGGGCTACGAGCAGTACTTC; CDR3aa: CASSEPGYEQYF
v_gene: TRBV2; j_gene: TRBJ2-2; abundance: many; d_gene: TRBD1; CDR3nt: TGTGCCAGCCTTGGGGACAGGAACACCGGGGAGCTGTTTTTT; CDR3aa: CASLGDRNTGELFF
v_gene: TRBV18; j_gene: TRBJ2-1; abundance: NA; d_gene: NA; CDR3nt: TGTGCCAGCTCACCATACGGGAGCTACAATGAGCAGTTCTTC; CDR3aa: CASSPYGSYNEQFF
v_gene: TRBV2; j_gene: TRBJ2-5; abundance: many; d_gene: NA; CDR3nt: TGTGCCAGCAAGCAGGGTAGATCAGAGACCCAGTACTTC; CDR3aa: CASKQGRSETQYF
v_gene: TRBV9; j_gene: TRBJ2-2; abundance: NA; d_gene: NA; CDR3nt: TGTGCCAGCAGCGCCCACTCGATAGCCGGCAGAACCGGGGAGCTGTTTTTT; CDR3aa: CASSAHSIAGRTGELFF
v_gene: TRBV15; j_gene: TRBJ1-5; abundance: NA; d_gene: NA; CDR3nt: TGTGCCACCGGGCGGGCCGATGGTCAGCCCCAGCATTTT; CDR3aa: CATGRADGQPQHF
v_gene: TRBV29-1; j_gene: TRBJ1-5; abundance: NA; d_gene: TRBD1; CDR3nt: TGCAGCGTCGGGACAGCTTATAGCAATCAGCCCCAGCATTTT; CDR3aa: CSVGTAYSNQPQHF
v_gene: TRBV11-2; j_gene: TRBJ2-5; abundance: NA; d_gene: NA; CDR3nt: TGTGCCAGCAGCCGTATGGGGGCGGAGACCCAGTACTTC; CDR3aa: CASSRMGAETQYF